What follows are 4 T cell receptor beta chains derived from one specimen sequenced in a study of T cell repertoires in cytomegalovirus infection. Antigen specificity for these receptors is unknown. In TCRdb, the reads were re-called with MiXCR into one record per CDR3 protein. This table has 600,000 to 700,000 distinct CDR3 sequences, 30% to 40% appearing once. Sequencing used cultured PBMCs, obtained from culture after CMV antigen stimulation. These receptor sequences come from a human donor in good health (CMV status not recorded). Some clones in this sample may be carry-over from other donors' samples.

This clonotype was found a few times. The chain joins TRBV7-2 to TRBJ2-2; 7 positions agree with TRBD1. CDR3 length: 14 amino acids. The V gene's germline CDR1 is SGHTA and CDR2 FQGNSA. J gave up 6 bases and V 6 bases, and 7 bases lay outside the gene matches. The CDR3 DNA reads as TGTGCCAGCAGGAAAACAGGGGCTGCCGGGGAGCTGTTTTTT. Its protein product is CASRKTGAAGELFF.

The count of this clonotype is one. The J gene is TRBJ2-2, the V gene TRBV2, with D tentatively TRBD2 (6 bases). CDR3 length: 16 residues. Trimming cost V 3 bases and J 1 base, with 12 bases left between them. Germline V gives CDR1 SNHLY, CDR2 FYNNEI. CDR3 loop: CASSEGDSGNTGELFF. The CDR3 DNA reads as TGTGCCAGCAGTGAGGGGGATAGCGGGAACACCGGGGAGCTGTTTTTT.

CDR3 protein: CASSLGATETNYGYTF. Written as DNA, the CDR3 is TGTGCCAGCAGTTTAGGTGCGACAGAGACTAACTATGGCTACACCTTC. The chain joins TRBV12-3 or TRBV12-4 to TRBJ1-2, with D perhaps TRBD1 (5 bases). The CDR3 sequence is 16 residues long. V was trimmed by 1 base and J by 0 bases, leaving 12 bases between them.

There are a few counts of this clonotype. The chain is built from TRBV25-1 and TRBJ1-1, with D unclear. This CDR3 region has 14 residues. Trimming shortened V by 3 bases and J by 3 bases, and 11 bases separated the two germline ends. The germline CDR1 and CDR2 sequences are MGHDK and SYGVNS. CDR3 protein: CASSEGMGYTEAFF. CDR3 bases: TGTGCCAGCAGTGAGGGGATGGGTTACACTGAAGCTTTCTTT. The full variable domain, rest sourced from reference TRBV25-1 and TRBJ1-1, is EADIYQTPRYLVIGTGKKITLECSQTMGHDKMYWYQQDPGMELHLIHYSYGVNSTEKGDLSSESTVSRIRTEHFPLTLESARPSHTSQYLCASSEGMGYTEAFFGQGTRLTVV.